The clone carrying this T cell receptor beta chain showed up just once. Germline V gene lookup returns CDR1 SGHNT and CDR2 YYREEE (reference sequence). V was clipped by 3 bases and J by 6 bases, with 15 bases between them. This CDR3 region has 14 residues. This specimen belongs to a study of T cell responses to AZD1222 COVID-19 vaccine. Sequenced by immunoSEQ multiplex PCR; TCRdb stores in-frame clones only, minus some. The data contain 100,000 to 150,000 clones, approximately 90% of them singletons. Here the sequenced sample was peripheral blood, taken on day 0 of AZD1222 vaccination. The sequence derives from an adult in good health. The rearrangement uses TRBV5-4 and TRBJ1-2; possibly TRBD1 for D (6 bases). In DNA, the CDR3 is TGTGCCAGCAGCTCCACCCGGGACATTCATGGCTACACCTTC. This gives the protein CASSSTRDIHGYTF.